These T cell receptor beta chains were read from a single sample in a study of graft-versus-host responses after intestinal transplantation. This table comes from immunoSEQ multiplex PCR, and its TCRdb copy is limited to in-frame clones, with some not included. The sample carries almost 85,000 clones, roughly 91% recorded once. These receptors have no known antigen. The source was unstimulated CD4+ T cells sorted from spleen or lymph node cells, collected before intestinal transplant. These receptors came from a human donor who received an intestinal transplant. CDR3s include the opening cysteine and the closing phenylalanine or tryptophan. The order of the fields is J gene, D gene, V gene, clone size, CDR3 length, CDR3 protein, CDR3 DNA. The D gene is left open where the match is weak. Rows give clone size only sometimes, using once, few, many, or a class for an expanded clone.

J gene: TRBJ1-3; D gene: TRBD1; V gene: TRBV29-1; clone size: .; CDR3 length: 13; CDR3 protein: CSVGQGAGNTIYF; CDR3 DNA: TGCAGCGTTGGACAGGGGGCGGGAAACACCATATATTTT
J gene: TRBJ2-7; D gene: .; V gene: TRBV7-9; clone size: .; CDR3 length: 14; CDR3 protein: CASSLAGGAYEQYF; CDR3 DNA: TGTGCCAGCAGCTTAGCAGGGGGTGCCTACGAGCAGTACTTC
J gene: TRBJ2-1; D gene: TRBD2; V gene: TRBV9; clone size: .; CDR3 length: 15; CDR3 protein: CASSVSASGYNEQFF; CDR3 DNA: TGTGCCAGCAGCGTAAGTGCTAGCGGATACAATGAGCAGTTCTTC
J gene: TRBJ1-2; D gene: .; V gene: TRBV29-1; clone size: .; CDR3 length: 10; CDR3 protein: CSVGGDGYTF; CDR3 DNA: TGCAGCGTTGGGGGGGATGGCTACACCTTC
J gene: TRBJ1-2; D gene: TRBD1; V gene: TRBV19; clone size: .; CDR3 length: 14; CDR3 protein: CASSGRDRDHGYTF; CDR3 DNA: TGTGCCAGTAGTGGCCGGGACAGGGATCATGGCTACACCTTC
J gene: TRBJ1-2; D gene: .; V gene: TRBV4-3; clone size: .; CDR3 length: 13; CDR3 protein: CASSQVTGYGYTF; CDR3 DNA: TGCGCCAGCAGCCAAGTGACGGGGTATGGCTACACCTTC
J gene: TRBJ2-7; D gene: .; V gene: TRBV7-8; clone size: .; CDR3 length: 13; CDR3 protein: CASREGRFYEQYF; CDR3 DNA: TGTGCCAGCAGGGAGGGACGGTTCTACGAGCAGTACTTC
J gene: TRBJ1-2; D gene: .; V gene: TRBV2; clone size: .; CDR3 length: 13; CDR3 protein: CASSEFEGYGYTF; CDR3 DNA: TGTGCCAGCAGTGAATTTGAGGGCTATGGCTACACCTTC
J gene: TRBJ2-1; D gene: TRBD1; V gene: TRBV27; clone size: .; CDR3 length: 15; CDR3 protein: CASSSPSTGADEQFF; CDR3 DNA: TGTGCCAGCAGTTCACCATCCACAGGGGCGGATGAGCAGTTCTTC
J gene: TRBJ1-2; D gene: .; V gene: TRBV5-6; clone size: .; CDR3 length: 12; CDR3 protein: CASSSQGYGYTF; CDR3 DNA: TGTGCCAGCAGCTCACAGGGCTATGGCTACACCTTC
J gene: TRBJ2-2; D gene: TRBD2; V gene: TRBV7-9; clone size: .; CDR3 length: 17; CDR3 protein: CASSQRTSGGPTGELFF; CDR3 DNA: TGTGCCAGCAGCCAGCGGACTAGCGGGGGACCCACCGGGGAGCTGTTTTTT
J gene: TRBJ2-7; D gene: TRBD1; V gene: TRBV18; clone size: .; CDR3 length: 16; CDR3 protein: CASSPLNVRGPNEQYF; CDR3 DNA: TGTGCCAGCTCACCATTAAATGTCAGGGGGCCGAACGAGCAGTACTTC
J gene: TRBJ1-2; D gene: TRBD1; V gene: TRBV2; clone size: .; CDR3 length: 16; CDR3 protein: CASSTGQGVANYGYTF; CDR3 DNA: TGTGCCAGCAGCACGGGACAGGGCGTCGCTAACTATGGCTACACCTTC
J gene: TRBJ2-7; D gene: .; V gene: TRBV14; clone size: .; CDR3 length: 13; CDR3 protein: CASSHRQGYEQYF; CDR3 DNA: TGTGCCAGCAGCCATAGGCAGGGGTACGAGCAGTACTTC
J gene: TRBJ2-1; D gene: .; V gene: TRBV4-3; clone size: .; CDR3 length: 17; CDR3 protein: CASSQDLRGSSYNEQFF; CDR3 DNA: TGCGCCAGCAGCCAAGATTTGAGGGGGAGCTCCTACAATGAGCAGTTCTTC
J gene: TRBJ2-3; D gene: .; V gene: TRBV6-1; clone size: .; CDR3 length: 14; CDR3 protein: CASSANFDPDTQYF; CDR3 DNA: TGTGCCAGCAGTGCTAACTTTGATCCGGATACGCAGTATTTT
J gene: TRBJ2-2; D gene: .; V gene: TRBV19; clone size: .; CDR3 length: 14; CDR3 protein: CASRGAGNTGELFF; CDR3 DNA: TGTGCCAGTAGGGGAGCAGGGAACACCGGGGAGCTGTTTTTT
J gene: TRBJ2-3; D gene: .; V gene: TRBV5-1; clone size: .; CDR3 length: 18; CDR3 protein: CASSLAPAVSQNTDTQYF; CDR3 DNA: TGCGCCAGCAGCTTAGCCCCGGCGGTCTCCCAGAACACAGATACGCAGTATTTT
J gene: TRBJ1-6; D gene: TRBD1; V gene: TRBV30; clone size: .; CDR3 length: 13; CDR3 protein: CAGGQGAVSPLHF; CDR3 DNA: TGTGCCGGGGGACAGGGGGCCGTCTCACCCCTCCACTTT
J gene: TRBJ2-1; D gene: .; V gene: TRBV29-1; clone size: .; CDR3 length: 14; CDR3 protein: CSVRWAGVYNEQFF; CDR3 DNA: TGCAGCGTTCGATGGGCAGGGGTTTACAATGAGCAGTTCTTC
J gene: TRBJ1-2; D gene: TRBD1; V gene: TRBV5-5; clone size: .; CDR3 length: 16; CDR3 protein: CASSSVSLTGNYGYTF; CDR3 DNA: TGTGCCAGCAGCTCGGTTTCGTTGACAGGGAACTATGGCTACACCTTC
J gene: TRBJ2-6; D gene: .; V gene: TRBV29-1; clone size: .; CDR3 length: 15; CDR3 protein: CSVEAGLSGANVLTF; CDR3 DNA: TGCAGCGTTGAGGCAGGGCTCTCTGGGGCCAACGTCCTGACTTTC
J gene: TRBJ2-7; D gene: .; V gene: TRBV11-3; clone size: .; CDR3 length: 12; CDR3 protein: CASSFRDYEQYF; CDR3 DNA: TGTGCCAGCAGCTTCCGAGATTACGAGCAGTACTTC
J gene: TRBJ1-1; D gene: .; V gene: TRBV5-1; clone size: .; CDR3 length: 13; CDR3 protein: CASSSVRGTEAFF; CDR3 DNA: TGCGCCAGCAGCTCGGTCCGGGGAACTGAAGCTTTCTTT
J gene: TRBJ2-5; D gene: .; V gene: TRBV19; clone size: .; CDR3 length: 13; CDR3 protein: CASSIQRGKTQYF; CDR3 DNA: TGTGCCAGTAGTATCCAACGGGGAAAGACCCAGTACTTC
J gene: TRBJ1-6; D gene: TRBD1; V gene: TRBV5-6; clone size: .; CDR3 length: 14; CDR3 protein: CASSFGTVNSPLHF; CDR3 DNA: TGTGCCAGCAGCTTCGGGACAGTTAATTCACCCCTCCACTTT
J gene: TRBJ1-1; D gene: .; V gene: TRBV11-2; clone size: .; CDR3 length: 13; CDR3 protein: CASSHLRTAYSFF; CDR3 DNA: TGTGCCAGCAGCCACCTTCGGACAGCCTATAGCTTCTTT
J gene: TRBJ2-4; D gene: TRBD2; V gene: TRBV5-1; clone size: .; CDR3 length: 18; CDR3 protein: CASSRSGLAGGPGNIQYF; CDR3 DNA: TGCGCCAGCAGCCGCTCGGGACTAGCGGGGGGGCCCGGAAACATTCAGTACTTC
J gene: TRBJ2-7; D gene: TRBD1; V gene: TRBV5-5; clone size: .; CDR3 length: 16; CDR3 protein: CASNPHAGTGLSEQYF; CDR3 DNA: TGTGCCAGCAACCCACACGCCGGGACAGGGTTATCCGAGCAGTACTTC
J gene: TRBJ1-1; D gene: .; V gene: TRBV25-1; clone size: .; CDR3 length: 12; CDR3 protein: CASTSIGAEAFF; CDR3 DNA: TGTGCCAGCACCTCTATAGGAGCTGAAGCTTTCTTT
J gene: TRBJ2-1; D gene: .; V gene: TRBV2; clone size: .; CDR3 length: 15; CDR3 protein: CASSEGRVLYNEQFF; CDR3 DNA: TGTGCCAGCAGTGAAGGCAGGGTTCTCTACAATGAGCAGTTCTTC
J gene: TRBJ2-2; D gene: .; V gene: TRBV7-9; clone size: .; CDR3 length: 13; CDR3 protein: CGATAANTGELFF; CDR3 DNA: TGTGGGGCGACGGCCGCGAACACCGGGGAGCTGTTTTTT
J gene: TRBJ2-5; D gene: TRBD2; V gene: TRBV27; clone size: .; CDR3 length: 15; CDR3 protein: CASSTSGTLSWTQYF; CDR3 DNA: TGTGCCAGCAGCACTAGCGGGACACTAAGTTGGACCCAGTACTTC
J gene: TRBJ1-3; D gene: .; V gene: TRBV7-2; clone size: .; CDR3 length: 13; CDR3 protein: CASRQGTGNTIYF; CDR3 DNA: TGTGCCAGCAGGCAGGGAACTGGAAACACCATATATTTT
J gene: TRBJ2-7; D gene: TRBD1; V gene: TRBV11-3; clone size: once; CDR3 length: 14; CDR3 protein: CASSRDRRSYEQYF; CDR3 DNA: TGTGCCAGCAGCCGGGACAGGCGCTCCTACGAGCAGTACTTC
J gene: TRBJ2-3; D gene: TRBD1; V gene: TRBV5-8; clone size: .; CDR3 length: 15; CDR3 protein: CASSLQGRGLDTQYF; CDR3 DNA: TGTGCCAGCAGCCTGCAGGGCAGGGGGCTCGATACGCAGTATTTT
J gene: TRBJ1-2; D gene: TRBD1; V gene: TRBV5-1; clone size: .; CDR3 length: 14; CDR3 protein: CASSSGTGSYGYTF; CDR3 DNA: TGCGCCAGCAGCTCTGGGACAGGCTCCTATGGCTACACCTTC
J gene: TRBJ2-3; D gene: TRBD1; V gene: TRBV29-1; clone size: .; CDR3 length: 14; CDR3 protein: CSVDRGLRTDTQYF; CDR3 DNA: TGCAGCGTAGACAGGGGTCTTCGCACAGATACGCAGTATTTT
J gene: TRBJ2-4; D gene: .; V gene: TRBV7-2; clone size: .; CDR3 length: 15; CDR3 protein: CASSRSGSGKNIQYF; CDR3 DNA: TGTGCCAGCAGCCGTAGTGGGTCGGGCAAAAACATTCAGTACTTC
J gene: TRBJ1-3; D gene: TRBD1; V gene: TRBV5-6; clone size: few; CDR3 length: 16; CDR3 protein: CASSLPVTGGGNTIYF; CDR3 DNA: TGTGCCAGCAGCTTACCAGTCACAGGGGGTGGAAACACCATATATTTT
J gene: TRBJ1-1; D gene: .; V gene: TRBV4-3; clone size: .; CDR3 length: 13; CDR3 protein: CASSQERRAEAFF; CDR3 DNA: TGCGCCAGCAGCCAAGAACGGCGGGCTGAAGCTTTCTTT
J gene: TRBJ1-1; D gene: .; V gene: TRBV6-1; clone size: .; CDR3 length: 14; CDR3 protein: CASSGRQGTSEAFF; CDR3 DNA: TGTGCCAGCAGTGGCCGTCAGGGGACGAGTGAAGCTTTCTTT